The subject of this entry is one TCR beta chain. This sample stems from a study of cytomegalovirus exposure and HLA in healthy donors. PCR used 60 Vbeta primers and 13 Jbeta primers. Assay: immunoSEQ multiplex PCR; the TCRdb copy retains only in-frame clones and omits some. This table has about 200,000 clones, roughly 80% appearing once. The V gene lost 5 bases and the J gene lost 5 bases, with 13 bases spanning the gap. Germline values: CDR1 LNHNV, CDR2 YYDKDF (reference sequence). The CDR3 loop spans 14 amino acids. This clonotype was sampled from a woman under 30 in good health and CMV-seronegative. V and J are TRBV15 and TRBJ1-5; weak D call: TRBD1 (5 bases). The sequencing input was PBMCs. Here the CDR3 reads CATSATGSHQPQHF. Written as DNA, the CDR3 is TGTGCCACCAGCGCTACAGGTTCGCATCAGCCCCAGCATTTT.